One and the same sample provided the 4 T cell receptor beta chains below, sequenced in a study of shared clonotypes between healthy human individuals (dated by TCRdb to about 2020). Library prep was done by the immunoSEQ multiplex PCR assay. The table comes from immuneACCESS by way of TCRdb, which keeps in-frame sequences with V and J called. Part of the clones is missing from these tables; in studies checked, under half for an unresolved V gene and the rest for unknown reasons. This sample has over a million clones in its table, and approximately 98% of those were observed once. The ten largest account for less than 0.55% of the sample. Sequenced input: naive CD4+ T cells sorted from blood. The sample's cell subset or site label is to be understood as: CD45RA+ positively selected. These receptors were taken from a young man in good health.

The chain recombines TRBV5-1 with TRBJ2-7, with 9 bases lining up with TRBD2. Germline V gene sequence: CDR1 SGHRS, CDR2 YFSETQ. The length of the CDR3 is 18 residues. Losses at the gene ends were 0 bases for V and 2 bases for J; bases not matched to a gene: 12. The DNA of the CDR3 is TGCGCCAGCAGCTTGGAAGGTAGCGGGAGCGTGGTACCCTACGAGCAGTACTTC. Protein: CASSLEGSGSVVPYEQYF.

This chain connects TRBV10-3 to TRBJ2-1; 7 bases fit TRBD1. The CDR3 has 11 amino acids. The ends lost 6 bases at V and 15 bases at J; junction bases unmatched: 8. Per germline, CDR1 ENHRY and CDR2 SYGVKD. Here the CDR3 DNA reads TGTGCCATCAGAGGGGGCAGGGTTGCGTTCTTC. Translated: CAIRGGRVAFF.

This rearrangement joins TRBV4-1 to TRBJ1-1, with D uncertain. CDR3 size: 16 residues. Germline CDR1 reads MGHRA; CDR2 reads YSYEKL. V was trimmed by 6 bases and J by 0 bases, leaving 17 bases between them. CDR3 sequence: CASRSSENLMNTEAFF. The CDR3 DNA reads as TGCGCCAGCAGAAGTTCGGAGAATTTAATGAACACTGAAGCTTTCTTT.

Remarks on this clone: Other DNA variants within this sample encode the same CDR3. The chain employs TRBV6-5 and TRBJ1-2; tentatively, D is TRBD1 (5 bases). Germline CDR1 is MNHEY and CDR2 is SVGAGI. Trimming pared 4 bases from V and 0 bases from J, leaving 6 bases between. CDR3 length equals 13 residues. The CDR3 is CASSLTANYGYTF. The CDR3 nucleotides are TGTGCCAGCAGTTTGACAGCTAACTATGGCTACACCTTC.